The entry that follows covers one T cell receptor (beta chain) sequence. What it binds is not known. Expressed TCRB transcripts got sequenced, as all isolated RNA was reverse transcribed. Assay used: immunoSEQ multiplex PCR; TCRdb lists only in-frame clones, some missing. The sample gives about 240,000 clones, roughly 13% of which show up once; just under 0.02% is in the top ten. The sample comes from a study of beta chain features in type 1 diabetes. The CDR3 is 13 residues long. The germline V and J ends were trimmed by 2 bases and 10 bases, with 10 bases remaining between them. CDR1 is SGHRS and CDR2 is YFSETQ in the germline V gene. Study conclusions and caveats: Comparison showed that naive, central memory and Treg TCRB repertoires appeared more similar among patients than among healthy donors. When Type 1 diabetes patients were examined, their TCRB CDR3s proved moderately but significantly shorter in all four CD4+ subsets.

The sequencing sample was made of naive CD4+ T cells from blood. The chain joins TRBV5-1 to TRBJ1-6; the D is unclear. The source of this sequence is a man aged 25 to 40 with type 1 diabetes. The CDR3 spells CASSLNGESPLHF. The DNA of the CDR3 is TGCGCCAGCAGCTTAAACGGGGAATCACCCCTCCACTTT.